This T cell receptor beta chain was identified in a study of cytomegalovirus exposure and HLA in healthy donors. Worth noting for this clone: Antigen specificity is unknown.

This PCR relied on a set of 60 Vbeta primers and 13 Jbeta primers. The method was immunoSEQ multiplex PCR; TCRdb's version includes in-frame clones alone and lacks a portion of them. There are around 99,000 clones in the sample; over 60% occur only once, and 3.5% to 5% lies in the top ten. Findings of the study overall: Roughly uniform sequencing depth across donors was assumed, possibly incorrectly.

CDR3 size: 13 residues. The V end lost 2 bases, the J end lost 6 bases, and 8 bases lay between the germline ends. CDR1 and CDR2 (germline): SEHNR, FQNEAQ (reference sequence). The TCR was taken from a male donor in good health and CMV-seronegative. Sequenced input: PBMCs. This sequence joins TRBV7-9 and TRBJ1-5; D is undetermined. CDR3 DNA sequence: TGTGCCAGCAGCTTAACCGGGGTTCAGCCCCAGCATTTT. Translation: CASSLTGVQPQHF.